This entry lists 6 T cell receptor beta chains sequenced from one sample in a study of spatial heterogeneity in lung cancer. TCRdb called the 5' RACE reads again in MiXCR, with one record for every CDR3 protein. The sample consists of about 94,000 distinct CDR3 sequences, approximately 19% of them appearing once. The time point denotes: blood at routine non-recurrence follow-up after resection. Sample: PBMCs, taken at follow-up. The receptors stem from a male donor with early-stage non-small cell lung cancer.

This clonotype was counted a few times. The gene calls are TRBV4-1 and TRBJ2-3; D not certain. Per germline, CDR1 MGHRA and CDR2 YSYEKL. The CDR3 spans 16 residues. Between the trimmed V and J ends, which lost 3 bases and 4 bases, there was a span of 17 bases. In DNA, the CDR3 is TGCGCCAGCAGCCAGAGAGCTACAGCGTCCCCAGATACGCAGTATTTT. It specifies CASSQRATASPDTQYF.

This clonotype came up many times. The genes are TRBV27 and TRBJ1-1; possible D gene TRBD1, 5 bases. V lost 6 bases, J lost 1 base, and 9 bases lay in between. The CDR3 sequence is 13 residues long. Germline CDR1 and CDR2: MNHEY and SMNVEV (reference sequence). CDR3 sequence reads: CASSEQANTEAFF. The CDR3 region has the DNA TGTGCCAGCAGCGAACAGGCGAACACTGAAGCTTTCTTT.

The CDR3 region has the DNA TGTGCCAGCAGCGTATCGGAGGGGGAGAATCAGCCCCAGCATTTT. This codes for CASSVSEGENQPQHF. This chain links TRBV9 with TRBJ1-5, with D possibly TRBD1 on 6 matching bases. V lost 1 base to trimming and J lost 4 bases, with 12 bases between them. Germline V gives CDR1 SGDLS, CDR2 YYNGEE. CDR3 length: 15 amino acids.

J is TRBJ2-2 and V is TRBV20-1; D not resolved. This CDR3 has 13 residues. Per germline, CDR1 DFQATT and CDR2 SNEGSKA (reference sequence). The germline V and J ends were trimmed by 0 bases and 8 bases, with 10 bases remaining between them. The CDR3 region has the DNA TGCAGTGCTAGAGACCCGTCTAGGGGGGAGCTGTTTTTT. Translation gives CSARDPSRGELFF.

The rearrangement uses TRBV24-1 and TRBJ2-2; D uncertain. Trimming removed 9 bases at V and 2 bases at J, with 6 bases between. Looked up from germline, CDR1 is KGHDR and CDR2 is SFDVKD. This CDR3 region has 12 residues. CDR3 sequence: CATDGNTGELFF. The CDR3 region has the DNA TGTGCCACCGACGGAAACACCGGGGAGCTGTTTTTT.

This clonotype was recorded at least ten times. The V gene is TRBV6-6, the J gene TRBJ2-7, with a possible D match to TRBD2 (6 bases). There are 13 residues in the CDR3. V was clipped by 2 bases and J by 5 bases, with 10 bases between them. Germline V gene sequence: CDR1 MNHNY, CDR2 SVGAGI (reference sequence). CDR3 protein: CASSYDGGDEQYF. The CDR3 coding sequence is TGTGCCAGCAGTTACGACGGAGGGGACGAGCAGTACTTC.